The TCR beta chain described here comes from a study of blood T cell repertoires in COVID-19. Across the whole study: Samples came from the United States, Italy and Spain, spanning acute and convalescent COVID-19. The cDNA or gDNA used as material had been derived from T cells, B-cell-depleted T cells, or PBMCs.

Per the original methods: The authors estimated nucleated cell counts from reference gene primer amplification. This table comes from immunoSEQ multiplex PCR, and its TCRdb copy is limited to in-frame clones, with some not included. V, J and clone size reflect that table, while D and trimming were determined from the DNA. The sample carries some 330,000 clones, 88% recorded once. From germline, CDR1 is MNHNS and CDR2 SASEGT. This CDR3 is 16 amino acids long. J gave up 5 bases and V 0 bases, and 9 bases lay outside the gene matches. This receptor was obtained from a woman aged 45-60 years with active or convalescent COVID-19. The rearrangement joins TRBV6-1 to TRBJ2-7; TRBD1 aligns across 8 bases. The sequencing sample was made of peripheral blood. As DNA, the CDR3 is TGTGCCAGCAGTGAAGCGCTGAGGACAGGGTCCCACGAGCAGTACTTC. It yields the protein CASSEALRTGSHEQYF.